The 25 T cell receptor beta chains below were found in one sample sequenced in a study of blood T cell repertoires in COVID-19. Clones were read by immunoSEQ multiplex PCR, and TCRdb kept only the in-frame ones, dropping some. Counted here are fewer than 250,000 clones, 65% to 85% occurring once; the ten biggest clones make up 8% to 10%. What was sequenced was peripheral blood. The receptors here all came from a woman aged 45 to 65 with acute or convalescent COVID-19.

The genes are TRBV28 and TRBJ2-7; 7 bases are shared with TRBD2. CDR3 size: 14 residues. Per germline, CDR1 MDHEN and CDR2 SYDVKM. Losses at the gene ends were 3 bases for V and 0 bases for J; bases not matched to a gene: 2. CDR3 residues: CASSLGGSSYEQYF. The CDR3 DNA follows: TGTGCCAGCAGTTTGGGGGGGAGCTCCTACGAGCAGTACTTC.

This clone was counted once. The V gene is TRBV29-1, the J gene TRBJ2-3; no clear D. The CDR3 is made up of 13 amino acids. CDR1 and CDR2 (germline): SQVTM, ANQGSEA. The V end was cut by 4 bases, the J end by 1 base, with 9 bases between. This CDR3 is CSVVWAGTDTQYF. Here the CDR3 DNA reads TGCAGCGTTGTATGGGCTGGCACAGATACGCAGTATTTT.

The gene calls are TRBV11-3 and TRBJ2-3, with TRBD2 matching over 11 bases. This CDR3 region has 15 residues. The germline CDR1 and CDR2 sequences are SGHNT and YENEEA. The V gene end was trimmed by 5 bases and the J gene end by 3 bases; junction bases not matched to a gene: 4. The CDR3: CASSEGTSGTDTQYF. In nucleotides, the CDR3 is TGTGCCAGCAGCGAAGGGACTAGCGGAACAGATACGCAGTATTTT.

The chain links TRBV15 to TRBJ1-4; 7 bases are shared with TRBD1. The CDR3 contains 17 residues. Germline trimming cut 0 bases from V and 4 bases from J; bases unmatched to any gene: 8. Germline CDR1 and CDR2: LNHNV and YYDKDF (reference sequence). The CDR3 bases are TGTGCCACCAGCAGAGATGGTGGAGGGACAGTTAATGAAAAACTGTTTTTT. This sequence encodes CATSRDGGGTVNEKLFF. Full variable domain (outside the CDR3, taken from reference TRBV15 and TRBJ1-4): DAMVIQNPRYQVTQFGKPVTLSCSQTLNHNVMYWYQQKSSQAPKLLFHYYDKDFNNEADTPDNFQSRRPNTSFCFLDIRSPGLGDTAMYLCATSRDGGGTVNEKLFFGSGTQLSVL.

This chain's CDR3 is CATSDHSGGPNIQYF. CDR3 in DNA: TGTGCCACCAGTGACCACAGCGGAGGGCCAAACATTCAGTACTTC. The chain couples TRBV24-1 to TRBJ2-4; TRBD2 is a possible D gene (6 bases). CDR3 length equals 15 residues. V was shortened by 4 bases and J by 6 bases, with 15 bases between the two germline ends. Germline assignment: CDR1 KGHDR and CDR2 SFDVKD.

This sequence joins TRBV9 and TRBJ1-1, with D uncertain. The CDR3 loop spans 14 amino acids. Germline lookup yields CDR1 SGDLS and CDR2 YYNGEE. V dropped 0 bases and J dropped 2 bases, with 8 bases sitting between them. The CDR3 DNA reads TGTGCCAGCAGCGTAGATGGCAGAAACACTGAAGCTTTCTTT. It specifies CASSVDGRNTEAFF.

The V call is TRBV5-1, the J call TRBJ2-2; tentatively, D is TRBD2 (5 bases). The V end lost 1 base, the J end lost 0 bases, and 7 bases lay between the germline ends. Germline CDR1 and CDR2: SGHRS and YFSETQ. The CDR3 totals 15 residues. Here the CDR3 DNA reads TGCGCCAGCAGCTTGCGGGGTCCGAACACCGGGGAGCTGTTTTTT. Its protein is CASSLRGPNTGELFF. Based on the CDR3 plus reference TRBV5-1 and TRBJ2-2, the full variable domain is KAGVTQTPRYLIKTRGQQVTLSCSPISGHRSVSWYQQTPGQGLQFLFEYFSETQRNKGNFPGRFSGRQFSNSRSEMNVSTLELGDSALYLCASSLRGPNTGELFFGEGSRLTVL.

This clone was observed a handful of times. This chain uses TRBV27 with TRBJ2-7; D may be TRBD1 (6 bases). Trimming stripped 5 bases from V and 0 bases from J, with 11 bases between. The CDR3 loop spans 14 amino acids. CDR1 and CDR2 from the germline V gene are MNHEY and SMNVEV (reference sequence). CDR3 loop: CASSLRDTSYEQYF. In DNA form, the CDR3 reads TGTGCCAGCAGTCTCCGGGACACCTCCTACGAGCAGTACTTC.

The V gene is TRBV10-3, the J gene TRBJ2-7; the match to TRBD2 covers 10 bases. The CDR3 covers 12 residues. In germline, CDR1 is ENHRY, CDR2 SYGVKD. Unmatched junction bases numbered 5, after V lost 2 bases and J lost 13 bases. CDR3 protein: CAISEPTSGPYF. The CDR3 bases are TGTGCCATCAGTGAGCCGACTAGCGGGCCTTACTTC.

V is TRBV29-1 and J is TRBJ2-1; 9 bases agree with TRBD1. V gave up 7 bases and J gave up 9 bases; unmatched junction bases: 7. Germline V CDR1 and CDR2: SQVTM, ANQGSEA. This CDR3 has 12 residues. The CDR3 loop is CSADRGSSEQFF. The CDR3 DNA reads TGCAGCGCTGACAGGGGGAGTAGTGAGCAGTTCTTC.

The chain has TRBV3-1 (or the pseudogene TRBV3-2) and TRBJ1-1; D is possibly TRBD1 (6 bases). This CDR3 region has 13 residues. Germline V gene lookup returns CDR1 LGHDT and CDR2 YNNKEL (reference sequence). Deletions cut 4 bases from V and 1 base from J, with 7 bases between. DNA of the CDR3: TGTGCCAGCAGCCGGACAGAGAACACTGAAGCTTTCTTT. This codes for CASSRTENTEAFF.

The V call is TRBV5-1, the J call TRBJ2-5; 10 nucleotides line up with TRBD2. The CDR3 spans 16 residues. Germline V CDR1 and CDR2: SGHRS, YFSETQ. Trimming at V came to 4 bases and at J to 1 base, leaving 7 bases not matched to a gene. DNA for the CDR3: TGCGCCAGCAGCGAAGGACTAGCGGCAATCCAAGAGACCCAGTACTTC. This codes for CASSEGLAAIQETQYF.

The chain carries TRBV24-1 and TRBJ2-3; TRBD2 matches at 10 bases. The CDR3 covers 15 residues. V trimming: 5 bases; J trimming: 3 bases; junction bases outside the gene matches: 4. Germline V CDR1 and CDR2: KGHDR, SFDVKD. The CDR3 here is CATSVLAGDTDTQYF. In DNA, the CDR3 is TGTGCCACCAGTGTTCTAGCGGGAGATACAGATACGCAGTATTTT.

The J gene is TRBJ2-5, the V gene TRBV6-5, with a tentative D call TRBD1 (6 bases). The germline V gene encodes CDR1 MNHEY and CDR2 SVGAGI. The CDR3 contains 13 residues. V was cut by 6 bases and J by 3 bases, with 11 bases left in between. In DNA, the CDR3 is TGTGCCAGCAGGGGGGCAGGGGAAGAGACCCAGTACTTC. The encoded protein is CASRGAGEETQYF.

The genes are TRBV28 and TRBJ2-5, with 7 bases aligning to TRBD2. From germline, CDR1 is MDHEN and CDR2 SYDVKM. The trim removed 6 bases at V and 5 bases at J, leaving 9 bases unmatched. CDR3 length: 14 amino acids. CDR3 DNA: TGTGCCAGCAGCCGGACTAGTCCAAGGGAGACCCAGTACTTC. As protein: CASSRTSPRETQYF.

This chain links TRBV6-5 with TRBJ2-2, with a weak D call TRBD2 (5 bases). The CDR3 runs 15 residues. V lost 0 bases, J lost 5 bases, and 10 bases lay in between. Germline V gene sequence: CDR1 MNHEY, CDR2 SVGAGI. CDR3 sequence (DNA): TGTGCCAGCAGTTACTCCGGCAGAGGGACCGGGGAGCTGTTTTTT. Its translation: CASSYSGRGTGELFF.

V is TRBV5-1 and J is TRBJ2-5; no definite D call. CDR3 size: 14 residues. Trimming pared 0 bases from V and 1 base from J, leaving 7 bases between. Germline values: CDR1 SGHRS, CDR2 YFSETQ. CDR3 region: CASSLARFQETQYF. CDR3 bases: TGCGCCAGCAGCTTGGCCAGGTTCCAAGAGACCCAGTACTTC.

This clone appeared a single time. V usage is TRBV19 and J usage is TRBJ2-5, with D perhaps TRBD2 (6 bases). The V end was cut by 3 bases, the J end by 5 bases, with 16 bases between. This CDR3 spans 15 amino acids. Germline V lookup: CDR1 LNHDA, CDR2 SQIVND (reference sequence). In nucleotides, the CDR3 is TGTGCCAGTAGTATCGGCGGGATGGCGGGTGAGACCCAGTACTTC. Its translation: CASSIGGMAGETQYF.

The chain recombines TRBV27 with TRBJ2-1; tentative D call: TRBD2 (5 bases). Germline assignment: CDR1 MNHEY and CDR2 SMNVEV (reference sequence). The CDR3 totals 14 residues. V was pared by 3 bases and J by 2 bases, with 8 bases between. CDR3 bases: TGTGCCAGCAGTTTCGCGGGTACCTACAATGAGCAGTTCTTC. Residues: CASSFAGTYNEQFF.

The table lists this clone with a count of one. The chain is built from TRBV11-3 and TRBJ2-5, with D perhaps TRBD1 (5 bases). The germline CDR1 and CDR2 sequences are SGHNT and YENEEA. Deletions cut 5 bases from V and 7 bases from J, with 14 bases between. CDR3 length: 13 residues. CDR3 protein: CASSLTKRGTQYF. CDR3 DNA: TGTGCCAGCAGCCTCACAAAAAGGGGGACCCAGTACTTC.

V usage is TRBV4-1 and J usage is TRBJ1-5, with 9 bases aligning to TRBD1. The V segment lost 4 bases and the J segment 4 bases; nucleotides outside the gene matches: 8. This CDR3 has 16 residues. CDR1 MGHRA and CDR2 YSYEKL come from the germline V gene. In nucleotides, the CDR3 is TGCGCCAGCAGCCGGGGGGACAGGGAACGAAATCAGCCCCAGCATTTT. Its translation: CASSRGDRERNQPQHF.

This clone showed up just once. This sequence joins TRBV10-2 and TRBJ1-5; a possible D gene is TRBD1 (6 bases). The germline CDR1 and CDR2 sequences are WSHSY and SAAADI. The CDR3 covers 15 residues. Trimming stripped 5 bases from V and 1 base from J, with 12 bases between. CDR3 coding DNA: TGCGCCAGCAGTCGGGGCACAGGGAGCAATCAGCCCCAGCATTTT. This sequence encodes CASSRGTGSNQPQHF.

The V gene is TRBV28, the J gene TRBJ1-1, with 8 bases that match TRBD1. Per germline, CDR1 MDHEN and CDR2 SYDVKM. There are 14 residues in the CDR3. V lost 6 bases to trimming and J lost 5 bases; unmatched junction nucleotides: 8. CDR3: CASRQGGSGTEAFF. CDR3 sequence (DNA): TGTGCCAGCAGACAGGGGGGCAGTGGAACTGAAGCTTTCTTT.

The chain joins TRBV3-1 (or the pseudogene TRBV3-2) to TRBJ2-5; 8 bases agree with TRBD2. The germline V gene encodes CDR1 LGHDT and CDR2 YNNKEL (reference sequence). J gave up 2 bases and V 0 bases, and 11 bases lay outside the gene matches. This CDR3 spans 18 amino acids. CDR3 bases: TGTGCCAGCAGCCAAGATTACGCACTAGCGGAGGGACAAGAGACCCAGTACTTC. Encoded protein: CASSQDYALAEGQETQYF.

The chain couples TRBV19 to TRBJ2-3; the D gene is possibly TRBD2 (5 bases). Trimming shortened V by 5 bases and J by 1 base, and 10 bases separated the two germline ends. This CDR3 spans 14 amino acids. CDR1 LNHDA and CDR2 SQIVND come from the germline V gene (reference sequence). CDR3 DNA: TGTGCCAGTAGTTGGACTCCGGGCACAGATACGCAGTATTTT. Translated: CASSWTPGTDTQYF.